This T cell receptor beta chain was observed in a study of early T cells in non-severe SARS-CoV-2 infection. Study overall: Whole-blood bulk RNA, unsorted, was sequenced, and chains were unpaired. Whole-study findings and limits: Lookups in VDJdb leaned toward anti-spike CD8 responses and missed private and CD4 specificities.

V gave up 4 bases and J gave up 3 bases; unmatched junction bases: 4. The CDR3 is 14 amino acids. Germline-derived CDR1 and CDR2 are SGHRS and YFSETQ. Worth noting for this clonotype: The antigen is not known.

Individual cDNA molecules each received unique molecular identifiers attached to them. Using its own MiXCR run on the 5' RACE reads, TCRdb lists one record per CDR3 protein. The data hold tens of thousands of distinct CDR3 sequences, with approximately 10% observed a single time. This TCR derives from an adult who was a healthcare worker with PCR-confirmed SARS-CoV-2 infection or an uninfected control (not recorded which). The chain couples TRBV5-1 to TRBJ2-7, with 10 positions matching TRBD1. Sequencing used whole blood, obtained at baseline. CDR3 sequence: CASSLGTGVYEQYF. The CDR3 DNA reads TGCGCCAGCAGCCTCGGGACAGGGGTCTACGAGCAGTACTTC.